This is a list of T cell receptor beta chains from one sample in a study of cytomegalovirus exposure and HLA in healthy donors. Here immunoSEQ multiplex PCR was the method, and the copy in TCRdb shows in-frame clones only, minus some. The data contain about 140,000 clones, 75% to 90% of them singletons. The material sequenced was PBMCs. These receptors were collected from a female donor in good health and CMV-seronegative. Both conserved end residues are part of each CDR3. A D gene is named only where the DNA matches it firmly. Where a row states a size, it is once, few, many or the class of an expanded clone; other rows omit it.

d_call	v_call	clone_size	j_call	cdr3_nt	cdr3_aa
.	TRBV9	once	TRBJ1-1	TGTGCCAGCAGCGTAGTGGGCATGAACACTGAAGCTTTCTTT	CASSVVGMNTEAFF
TRBD2	TRBV4-1	.	TRBJ2-7	TGCGCCAGCAGTCCCCGGACGGGGGGACCCTACGAGCAGTACTTC	CASSPRTGGPYEQYF
.	TRBV2	.	TRBJ2-3	TGTGCCAGCAGTGAAACGGGGGATACGCAGTATTTT	CASSETGDTQYF
.	TRBV18	few	TRBJ2-1	TGTGCCAGCTCACCTTTGGCAGCGAGGAGCTCCTACAATGAGCAGTTCTTC	CASSPLAARSSYNEQFF
TRBD2	TRBV25-1	.	TRBJ2-3	TGTGCCAGCAGTGGCTCGGAGATGGTAGCGGGAACAGATACGCAGTATTTT	CASSGSEMVAGTDTQYF
TRBD1	TRBV28	.	TRBJ1-2	TGTGCCAGCAGAGGACAGGGGGCGGCTCTCTATGGCTACACCTTC	CASRGQGAALYGYTF
TRBD1	TRBV19	.	TRBJ2-7	TGTGCCAGTAAAGAAGACAGGGGTTCCTACGAGCAGTACTTC	CASKEDRGSYEQYF
TRBD1	TRBV7-9	once	TRBJ2-7	TGTGCCAGCAGATCGGGACAGGGGACCTACGAGCAGTACTTC	CASRSGQGTYEQYF
.	TRBV28	.	TRBJ2-7	TGTGCCAGCAGTTCGGCAGGGGTGGGAGCCCCACAGGGCTACGAGCAGTACTTC	CASSSAGVGAPQGYEQYF
TRBD1	TRBV4-1	.	TRBJ1-1	TGCGCCAGCAGCCACAGGGCGGGACAGAAGAACACTGAAGCTTTCTTT	CASSHRAGQKNTEAFF